This TCR beta chain was obtained from a study of human T cells and chemical hapten exposure. The time point is: patch test 2, 6 weeks after DPC sensitization. Described treatment: therapeutic diphenylcyclopropenone sensitization with weekly scalp DPC. TCRdb ran MiXCR on the RACE reads and lists one entry per CDR3 protein. The data show about 140,000 distinct CDR3 sequences, about 10% seen once. The table lists this clonotype with many counts. This CDR3 is built from 15 residues. Germline CDR1 SGHVS, CDR2 FQNEAQ. The V end was cut by 1 base, the J end by 5 bases, with 12 bases between. This rearrangement joins TRBV7-8 to TRBJ1-5; tentative D call: TRBD1 (5 bases). Specimen: whole blood, collected in connection with sensitization to the hapten diphenylcyclopropenone (DPC). This clonotype was obtained from a woman aged 45-65 years with alopecia areata. Some clones in this sample may be carry-over from other donors' samples. The CDR3 nucleotides are TGTGCCAGCAGCTTAGGTGGGGCGGTTTATCAGCCCCAGCATTTT. This sequence encodes CASSLGGAVYQPQHF.